This T cell receptor beta chain was captured in a study of cytomegalovirus exposure and HLA in healthy donors. As to this clone: The antigen remains undetermined.

Looked up from germline, CDR1 is SGDLS and CDR2 is YYNGEE. V lost 0 bases, J lost 2 bases, and 4 bases lay in between. This CDR3 comprises 13 residues. Findings of the study overall: Usually a TCR sequence was rare, but some public TCRs were found in many donors. Analysis was performed later, and it showed HLA-associated TCR beta chains to be more clonally expanded than equally common others. Earlier analysis looked at TCR beta V segments, and most were productive about 87% or about 30% of the time. A later analysis appeared to link common viral pathogens to several of the most significant clusters.

Researchers ran the PCR with 60 Vbeta and 13 Jbeta primers. Sequencing used immunoSEQ multiplex PCR; TCRdb keeps in-frame clones, though not all of them. This table holds about 190,000 clones, approximately 84% found once. Sequenced input: PBMCs. The sequence came from a woman in her 30s in good health and CMV-seropositive. This chain links TRBV9 with TRBJ2-3; D gene ambiguous. The CDR3 sequence: CASSVANTDTQYF. CDR3 DNA: TGTGCCAGCAGCGTAGCCAACACAGATACGCAGTATTTT.